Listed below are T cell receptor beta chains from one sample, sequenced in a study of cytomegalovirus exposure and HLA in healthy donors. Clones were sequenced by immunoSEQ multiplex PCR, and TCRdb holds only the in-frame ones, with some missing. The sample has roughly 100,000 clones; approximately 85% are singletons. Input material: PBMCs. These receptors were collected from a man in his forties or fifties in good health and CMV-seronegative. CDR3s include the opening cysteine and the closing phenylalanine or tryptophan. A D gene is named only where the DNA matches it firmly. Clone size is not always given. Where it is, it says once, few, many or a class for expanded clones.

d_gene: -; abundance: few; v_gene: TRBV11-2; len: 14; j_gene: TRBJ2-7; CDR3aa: CASSPDGHSYEQYF; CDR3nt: TGTGCCAGCAGCCCCGACGGACACTCCTACGAGCAGTACTTC
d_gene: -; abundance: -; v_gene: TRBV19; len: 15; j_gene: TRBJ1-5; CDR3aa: CASSSPPGTNQPQHF; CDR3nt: TGTGCCAGTAGTTCGCCTCCGGGAACTAATCAGCCCCAGCATTTT
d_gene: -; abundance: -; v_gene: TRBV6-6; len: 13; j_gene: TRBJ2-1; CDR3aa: CASSQAIIDEQFF; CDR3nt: TGTGCCAGCAGTCAAGCGATAATTGATGAGCAGTTCTTC
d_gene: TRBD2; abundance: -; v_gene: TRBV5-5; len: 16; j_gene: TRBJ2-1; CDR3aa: CASSQDPSGGANEQFF; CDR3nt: TGTGCCAGCAGCCAAGATCCTAGCGGGGGGGCCAATGAGCAGTTCTTC
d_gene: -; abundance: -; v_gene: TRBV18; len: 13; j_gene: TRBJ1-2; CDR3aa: CASSPPALEGYTF; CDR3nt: TGTGCCAGCTCACCACCAGCGTTGGAGGGCTACACCTTC
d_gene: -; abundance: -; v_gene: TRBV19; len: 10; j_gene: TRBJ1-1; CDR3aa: CARRVAEAFF; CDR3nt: TGTGCCAGGCGGGTTGCTGAAGCTTTCTTT
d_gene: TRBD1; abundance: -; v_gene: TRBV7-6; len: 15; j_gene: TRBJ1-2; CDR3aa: CASSSTGTGVNGYTF; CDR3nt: TGTGCCAGCAGCTCCACCGGGACAGGGGTTAATGGCTACACCTTC
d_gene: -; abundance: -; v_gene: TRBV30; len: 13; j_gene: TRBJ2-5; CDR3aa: CAWSEGGQETQYF; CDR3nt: TGTGCCTGGAGTGAGGGAGGCCAAGAGACCCAGTACTTC
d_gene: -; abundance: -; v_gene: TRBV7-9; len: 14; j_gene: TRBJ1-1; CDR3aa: CASSYAPAGTEAFF; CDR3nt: TGTGCCAGCAGCTACGCCCCTGCGGGCACTGAAGCTTTCTTT
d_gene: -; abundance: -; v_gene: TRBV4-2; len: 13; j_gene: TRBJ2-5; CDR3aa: CASSQDREETQYF; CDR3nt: TGTGCCAGCAGCCAAGACAGGGAAGAGACCCAGTACTTC
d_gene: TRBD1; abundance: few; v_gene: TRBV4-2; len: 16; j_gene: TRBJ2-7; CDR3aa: CASSQDWAGGQYEQYF; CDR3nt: TGTGCCAGCAGCCAAGATTGGGCAGGGGGCCAATACGAGCAGTACTTC
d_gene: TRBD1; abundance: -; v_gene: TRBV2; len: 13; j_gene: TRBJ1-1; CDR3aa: CASKDRGYTEAFF; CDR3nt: TGTGCCAGCAAAGACAGGGGATATACTGAAGCTTTCTTT
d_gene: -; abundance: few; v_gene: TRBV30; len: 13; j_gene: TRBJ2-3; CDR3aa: CAWSSEGADTQYF; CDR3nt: TGTGCCTGGAGTTCCGAGGGGGCAGATACGCAGTATTTT
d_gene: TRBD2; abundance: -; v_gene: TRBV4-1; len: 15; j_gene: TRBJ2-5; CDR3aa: CASSQEGGGRETQYF; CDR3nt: TGCGCCAGCAGCCAAGAAGGCGGGGGGAGGGAGACCCAGTACTTC
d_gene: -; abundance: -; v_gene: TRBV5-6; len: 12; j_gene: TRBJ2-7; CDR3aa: CASSLFNYEQYF; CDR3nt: TGTGCCAGCAGCCTATTCAACTACGAGCAGTACTTC
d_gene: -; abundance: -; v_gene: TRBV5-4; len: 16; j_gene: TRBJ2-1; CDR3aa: CASSLQRTLGLNEQFF; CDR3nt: TGTGCCAGCAGCTTACAGAGGACATTAGGTCTCAATGAGCAGTTCTTC
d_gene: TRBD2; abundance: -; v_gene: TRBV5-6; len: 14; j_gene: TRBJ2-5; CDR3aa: CASSLGSGGETQYF; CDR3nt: TGTGCCAGCAGCTTGGGTTCGGGGGGTGAGACCCAGTACTTC
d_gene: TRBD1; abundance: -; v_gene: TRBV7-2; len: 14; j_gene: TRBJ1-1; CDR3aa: CASSLAGGITEAFF; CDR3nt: TGTGCCAGCAGCTTGGCAGGGGGTATCACTGAAGCTTTCTTT
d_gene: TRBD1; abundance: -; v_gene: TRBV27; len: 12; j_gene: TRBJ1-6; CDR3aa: CASNTGDSPLHF; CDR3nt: TGTGCCAGCAATACAGGGGATTCACCCCTCCACTTT
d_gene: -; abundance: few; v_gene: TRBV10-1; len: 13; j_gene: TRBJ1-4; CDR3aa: CASKGGKNEKLFF; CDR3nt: TGCGCCAGCAAGGGAGGTAAGAATGAAAAACTGTTTTTT
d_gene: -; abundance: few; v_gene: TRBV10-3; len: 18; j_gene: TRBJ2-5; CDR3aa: CAISESTRDGRVQETQYF; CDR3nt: TGTGCCATCAGTGAGTCGACGCGGGACGGGCGGGTTCAAGAGACCCAGTACTTC
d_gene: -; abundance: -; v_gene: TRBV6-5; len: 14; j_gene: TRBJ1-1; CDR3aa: CATTRRPMNTEAFF; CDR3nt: TGTGCCACAACCCGCAGGCCGATGAACACTGAAGCTTTCTTT
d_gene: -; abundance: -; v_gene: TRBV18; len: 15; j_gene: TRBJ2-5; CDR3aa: CASSPAGNTQETQYF; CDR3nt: TGTGCCAGCTCACCCGCAGGGAACACCCAAGAGACCCAGTACTTC
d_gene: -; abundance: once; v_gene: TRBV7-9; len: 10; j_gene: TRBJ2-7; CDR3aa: CASSIYEQYF; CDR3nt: TGTGCCAGCAGCATATACGAGCAGTACTTC
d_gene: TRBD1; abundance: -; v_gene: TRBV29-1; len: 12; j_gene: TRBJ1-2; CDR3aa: CSAGQGNYGYTF; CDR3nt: TGCAGCGCCGGACAGGGGAACTATGGCTACACCTTC
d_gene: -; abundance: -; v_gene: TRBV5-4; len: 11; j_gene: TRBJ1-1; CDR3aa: CASSSLAGAFF; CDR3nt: TGTGCCAGCAGCTCCTTGGCAGGGGCTTTCTTT
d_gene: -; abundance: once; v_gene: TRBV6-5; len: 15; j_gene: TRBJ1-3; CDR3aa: CASSLVGGAGNTIYF; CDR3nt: TGTGCCAGCAGTCTCGTTGGGGGGGCTGGAAACACCATATATTTT
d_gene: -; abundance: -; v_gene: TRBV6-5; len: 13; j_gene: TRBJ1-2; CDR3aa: CASRDRGNYGYTF; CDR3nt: TGTGCCAGCAGGGATAGGGGTAACTATGGCTACACCTTC
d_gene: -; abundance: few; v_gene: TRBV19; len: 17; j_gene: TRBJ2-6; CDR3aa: CASSIGYGSSGANVLTF; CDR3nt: TGTGCCAGTAGTATAGGGTACGGGAGCTCTGGGGCCAACGTCCTGACTTTC
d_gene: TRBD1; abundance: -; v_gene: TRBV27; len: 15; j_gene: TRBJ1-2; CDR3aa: CASRTLLGTGYGYTF; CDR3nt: TGTGCCAGCAGAACCCTATTGGGGACAGGATATGGCTACACCTTC
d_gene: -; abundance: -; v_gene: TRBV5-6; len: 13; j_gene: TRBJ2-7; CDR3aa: CASLEDRAYEQYF; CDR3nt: TGTGCCAGTTTAGAGGACAGAGCCTACGAGCAGTACTTC
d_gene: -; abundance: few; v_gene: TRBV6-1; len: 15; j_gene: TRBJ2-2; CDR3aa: CASSELIRGTGELFF; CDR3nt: TGTGCCAGCAGTGAACTAATAAGGGGCACCGGGGAGCTGTTTTTT
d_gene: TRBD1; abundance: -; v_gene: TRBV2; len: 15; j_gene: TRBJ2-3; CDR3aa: CASSSDRGRTDTQYF; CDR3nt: TGTGCCAGCAGTTCCGACAGGGGGAGGACAGATACGCAGTATTTT
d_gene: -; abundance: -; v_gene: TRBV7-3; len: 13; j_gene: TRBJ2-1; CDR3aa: CASSRPPGGEQFF; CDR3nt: TGTGCCAGCAGCCGTCCACCGGGTGGGGAGCAGTTCTTC
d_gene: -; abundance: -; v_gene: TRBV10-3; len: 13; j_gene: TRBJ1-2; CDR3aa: CAISESTLEGYTF; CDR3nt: TGTGCCATCAGTGAGTCTACCCTAGAGGGCTACACCTTC
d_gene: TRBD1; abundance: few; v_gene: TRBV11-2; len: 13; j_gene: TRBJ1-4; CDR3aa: CASSGQGGEKLFF; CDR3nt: TGTGCCAGCTCGGGACAGGGGGGTGAAAAACTGTTTTTT
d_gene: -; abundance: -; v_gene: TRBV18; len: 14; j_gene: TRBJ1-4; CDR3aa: CAGSPGGGGEKLFF; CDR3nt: TGTGCCGGCTCACCGGGAGGAGGAGGGGAAAAACTGTTTTTT
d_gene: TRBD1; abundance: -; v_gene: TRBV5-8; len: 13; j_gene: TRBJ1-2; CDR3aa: CASSSTGVNGYTF; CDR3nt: TGTGCCAGCAGCTCGACAGGGGTTAATGGCTACACCTTC
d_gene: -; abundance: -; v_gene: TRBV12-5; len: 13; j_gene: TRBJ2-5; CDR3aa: CASGAEGQETQYF; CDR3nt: TGTGCTAGTGGTGCGGAGGGCCAAGAGACCCAGTACTTC
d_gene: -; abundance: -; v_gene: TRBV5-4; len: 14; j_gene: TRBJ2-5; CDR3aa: CASSKGGYQETQYF; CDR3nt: TGTGCCAGCAGCAAGGGGGGGTACCAAGAGACCCAGTACTTC
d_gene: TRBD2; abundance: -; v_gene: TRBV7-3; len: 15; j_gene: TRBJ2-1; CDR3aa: CASSSGLASYNEQFF; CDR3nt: TGTGCCAGCAGCTCTGGACTAGCGAGCTACAATGAGCAGTTCTTC
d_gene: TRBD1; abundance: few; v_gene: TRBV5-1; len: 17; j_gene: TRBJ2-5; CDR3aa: CASSPRNRQGAVETQYF; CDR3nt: TGCGCCAGCAGCCCAAGAAATAGACAGGGGGCTGTGGAGACCCAGTACTTC
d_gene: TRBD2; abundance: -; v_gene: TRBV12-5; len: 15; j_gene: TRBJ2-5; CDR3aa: CASGQGTSGQETQYF; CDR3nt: TGTGCTAGTGGCCAGGGGACTAGCGGACAAGAGACCCAGTACTTC
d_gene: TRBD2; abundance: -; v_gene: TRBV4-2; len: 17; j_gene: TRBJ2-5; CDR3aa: CASSHAGTSGGKETQYF; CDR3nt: TGTGCCAGCAGCCATGCCGGGACTAGCGGGGGGAAAGAGACCCAGTACTTC
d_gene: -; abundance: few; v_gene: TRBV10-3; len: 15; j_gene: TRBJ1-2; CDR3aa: CAIRPEGAPNYGYTF; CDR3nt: TGTGCCATCAGGCCCGAGGGAGCACCTAACTATGGCTACACCTTC
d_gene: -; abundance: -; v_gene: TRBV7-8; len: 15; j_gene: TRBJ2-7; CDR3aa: CASSRGGAQRDEQYF; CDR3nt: TGTGCCAGCAGCCGCGGGGGCGCCCAAAGGGACGAGCAGTACTTC
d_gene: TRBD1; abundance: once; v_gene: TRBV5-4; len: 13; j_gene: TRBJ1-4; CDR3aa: CASSLQGGEKLFF; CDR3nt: TGTGCCAGCAGCCTACAGGGGGGGGAAAAACTGTTTTTT
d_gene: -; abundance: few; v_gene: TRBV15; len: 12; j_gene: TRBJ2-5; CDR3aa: CATSRDTETQYF; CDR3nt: TGTGCCACCAGCAGAGATACTGAGACCCAGTACTTC
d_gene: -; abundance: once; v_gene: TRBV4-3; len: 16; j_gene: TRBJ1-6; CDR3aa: CASSQFLGQSISPLHF; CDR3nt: TGCGCCAGCAGCCAGTTCCTTGGACAATCTATTTCACCCCTCCACTTT
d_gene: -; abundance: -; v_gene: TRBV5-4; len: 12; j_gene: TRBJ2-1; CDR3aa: CASSSLYNEQFF; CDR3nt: TGTGCCAGCAGCTCTCTATACAATGAGCAGTTCTTC
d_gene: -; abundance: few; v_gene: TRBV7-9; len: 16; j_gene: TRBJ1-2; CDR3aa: CASSLRGGHSDYGYTF; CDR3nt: TGTGCCAGCAGCTTAAGGGGGGGGCATTCGGACTATGGCTACACCTTC
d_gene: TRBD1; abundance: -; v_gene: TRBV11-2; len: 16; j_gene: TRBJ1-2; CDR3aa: CASSLEVTGIFSGYTF; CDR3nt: TGTGCCAGCAGCTTAGAAGTGACAGGGATTTTCTCTGGCTACACCTTC
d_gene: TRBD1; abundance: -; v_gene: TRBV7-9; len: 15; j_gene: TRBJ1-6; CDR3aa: CASSSIGTAFSPLHF; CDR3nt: TGTGCCAGCAGCTCAATTGGGACAGCGTTTTCACCCCTCCACTTT
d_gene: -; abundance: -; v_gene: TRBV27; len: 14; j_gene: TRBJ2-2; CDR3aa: CASIPGGSTGELFF; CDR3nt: TGTGCCAGCATCCCGGGGGGCTCCACCGGGGAGCTGTTTTTT
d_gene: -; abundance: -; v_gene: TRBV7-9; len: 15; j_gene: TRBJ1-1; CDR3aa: CASRLGRTLNTEAFF; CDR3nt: TGTGCCAGCAGACTAGGACGGACCTTGAACACTGAAGCTTTCTTT
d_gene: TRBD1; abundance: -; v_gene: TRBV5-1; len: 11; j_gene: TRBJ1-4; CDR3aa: CASREGAKLFF; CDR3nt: TGCGCCAGCAGGGAGGGGGCTAAACTGTTTTTT
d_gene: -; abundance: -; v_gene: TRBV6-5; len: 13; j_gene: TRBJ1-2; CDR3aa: CASSYGGAGGYTF; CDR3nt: TGTGCCAGCAGTTACGGGGGGGCAGGAGGCTACACCTTC
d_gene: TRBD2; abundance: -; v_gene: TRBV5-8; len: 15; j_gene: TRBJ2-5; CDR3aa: CASSPPRGGRETQYF; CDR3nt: TGTGCCAGCAGCCCGCCGCGGGGGGGCCGGGAGACCCAGTACTTC